This T cell receptor beta chain was sequenced for a study of PD-L1 blockade in urothelial cancer. The data were produced by immunoSEQ multiplex PCR, yet TCRdb's version contains in-frame clones alone and is incomplete. The table shows 25,000 to 35,000 clones, with approximately 86% occurring only once. This clone was observed once. The sample was PBMCs, taken around atezolizumab (anti-PD-L1) treatment. The TCR originated in a middle-aged man with urothelial cancer.

The CDR3 DNA reads TGTGCCAGCAGCTTGGTTCAAGCAAACAATGAGCAGTTCTTC. Translating it yields CASSLVQANNEQFF. The gene calls are TRBV5-4 and TRBJ2-1; no firm D call. Trimming pared 0 bases from V and 5 bases from J, leaving 9 bases between. CDR3 size: 14 residues. Germline V gives CDR1 SGHNT, CDR2 YYREEE (reference sequence). The whole variable domain, filled in from reference TRBV5-4 and TRBJ2-1, reads ETGVTQSPTHLIKTRGQQVTLRCSSQSGHNTVSWYQQALGQGPQFIFQYYREEENGRGNFPPRFSGLQFPNYSSELNVNALELDDSALYLCASSLVQANNEQFFGPGTRLTVL.